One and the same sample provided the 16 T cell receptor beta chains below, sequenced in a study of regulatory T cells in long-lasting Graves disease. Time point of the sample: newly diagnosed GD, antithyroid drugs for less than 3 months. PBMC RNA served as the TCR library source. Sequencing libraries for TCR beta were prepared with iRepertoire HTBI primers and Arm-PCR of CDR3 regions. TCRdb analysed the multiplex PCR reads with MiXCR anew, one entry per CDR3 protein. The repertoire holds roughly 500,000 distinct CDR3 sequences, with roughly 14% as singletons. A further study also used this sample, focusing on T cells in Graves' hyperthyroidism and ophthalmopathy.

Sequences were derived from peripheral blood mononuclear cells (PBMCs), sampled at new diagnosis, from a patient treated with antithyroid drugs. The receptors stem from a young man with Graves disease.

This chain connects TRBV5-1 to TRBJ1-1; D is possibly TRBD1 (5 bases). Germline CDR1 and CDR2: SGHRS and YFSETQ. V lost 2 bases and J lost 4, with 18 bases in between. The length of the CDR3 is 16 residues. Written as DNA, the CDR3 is TGCGCCAGCAGCTTACGACAGAGGCATTTGGGCACTGAAGCTTTCTTT. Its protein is CASSLRQRHLGTEAFF.

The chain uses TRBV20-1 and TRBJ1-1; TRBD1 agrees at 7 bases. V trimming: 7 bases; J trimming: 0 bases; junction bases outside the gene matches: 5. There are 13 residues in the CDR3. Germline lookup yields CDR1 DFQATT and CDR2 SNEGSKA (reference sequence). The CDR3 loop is CSGGTVLNTEAFF. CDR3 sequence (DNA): TGCAGTGGAGGGACAGTCCTGAACACTGAAGCTTTCTTT.

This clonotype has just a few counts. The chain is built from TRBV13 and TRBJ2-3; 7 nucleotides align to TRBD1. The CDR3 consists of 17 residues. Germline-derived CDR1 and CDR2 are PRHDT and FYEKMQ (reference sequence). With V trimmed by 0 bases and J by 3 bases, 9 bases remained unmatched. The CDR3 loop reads CASSLGPTDRRTDTQYF. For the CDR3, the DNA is TGTGCCAGCAGCTTAGGCCCTACGGACAGGAGGACAGATACGCAGTATTTT.

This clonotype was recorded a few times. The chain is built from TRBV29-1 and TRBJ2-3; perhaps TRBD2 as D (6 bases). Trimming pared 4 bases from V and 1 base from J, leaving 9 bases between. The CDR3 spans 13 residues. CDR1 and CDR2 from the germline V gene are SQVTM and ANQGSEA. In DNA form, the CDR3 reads TGCAGCGTTGTGGGGGGACGCACAGATACGCAGTATTTT. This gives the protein CSVVGGRTDTQYF.

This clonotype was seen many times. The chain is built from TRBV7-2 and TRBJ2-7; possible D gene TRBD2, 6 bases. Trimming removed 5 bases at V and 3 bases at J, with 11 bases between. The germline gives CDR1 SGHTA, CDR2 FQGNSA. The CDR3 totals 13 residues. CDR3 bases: TGTGCCAGCAGCCTCCGGAGGGACTACGAGCAGTACTTC. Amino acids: CASSLRRDYEQYF.

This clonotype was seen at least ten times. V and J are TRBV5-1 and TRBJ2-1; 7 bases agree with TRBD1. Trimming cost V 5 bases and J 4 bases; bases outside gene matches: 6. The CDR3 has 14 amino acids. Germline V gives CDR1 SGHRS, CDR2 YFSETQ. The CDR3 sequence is CASSPGQLYNEQFF. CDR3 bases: TGCGCCAGCAGTCCGGGACAGCTTTACAATGAGCAGTTCTTC.

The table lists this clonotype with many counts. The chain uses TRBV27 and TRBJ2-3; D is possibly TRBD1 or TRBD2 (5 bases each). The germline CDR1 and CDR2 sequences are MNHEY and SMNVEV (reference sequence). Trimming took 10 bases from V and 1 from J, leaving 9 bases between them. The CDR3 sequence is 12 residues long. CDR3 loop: CATWDRTDTQYF. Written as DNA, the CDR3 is TGTGCCACCTGGGACCGCACAGATACGCAGTATTTT.

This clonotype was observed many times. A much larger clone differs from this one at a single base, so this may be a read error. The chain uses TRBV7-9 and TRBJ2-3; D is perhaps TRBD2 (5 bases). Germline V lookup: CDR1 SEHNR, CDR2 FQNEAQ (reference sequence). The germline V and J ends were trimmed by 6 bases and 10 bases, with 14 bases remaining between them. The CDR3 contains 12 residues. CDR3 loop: CASSSHGDAQYF. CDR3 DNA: TGTGCCAGCAGTTCGCACGGGGATGCGCAGTATTTT.

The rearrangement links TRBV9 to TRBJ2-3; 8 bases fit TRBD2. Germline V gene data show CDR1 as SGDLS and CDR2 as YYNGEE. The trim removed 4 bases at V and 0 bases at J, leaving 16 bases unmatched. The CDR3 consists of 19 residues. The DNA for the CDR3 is TGTGCCAGCAGCACCCCCGATAGCGGGATAAGAGGAAGCACAGATACGCAGTATTTT. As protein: CASSTPDSGIRGSTDTQYF.

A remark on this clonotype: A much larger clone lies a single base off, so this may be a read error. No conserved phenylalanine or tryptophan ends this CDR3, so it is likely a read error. The DNA of the CDR3 is TGTGCCAGCAGTGTCGGCGACAATCAGCCCCAGCATTCT. Translation: CASSVGDNQPQHS. This chain links TRBV6-2 or TRBV6-3 with TRBJ1-5, with D unclear. The germline V and J ends were trimmed by 5 bases and 3 bases, with 8 bases remaining between them. Looked up from germline, CDR1 is MNHEY and CDR2 is SVGEGT. The CDR3 consists of 13 residues.

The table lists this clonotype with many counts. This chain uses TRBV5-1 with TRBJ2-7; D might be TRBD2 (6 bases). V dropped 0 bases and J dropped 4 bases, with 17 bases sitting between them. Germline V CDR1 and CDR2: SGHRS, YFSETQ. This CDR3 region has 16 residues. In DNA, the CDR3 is TGCGCCAGCAGCTTGGCTAGGCGGGGAGGAGGGTACGAGCAGTACTTC. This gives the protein CASSLARRGGGYEQYF.

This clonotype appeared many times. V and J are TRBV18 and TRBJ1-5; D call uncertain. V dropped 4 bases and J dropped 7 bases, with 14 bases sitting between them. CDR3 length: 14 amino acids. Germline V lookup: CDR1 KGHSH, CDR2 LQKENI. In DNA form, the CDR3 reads TGTGCCAGCTCACGGCCGGGCCCCGGGCAGCCCCAGCATTTT. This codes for CASSRPGPGQPQHF.

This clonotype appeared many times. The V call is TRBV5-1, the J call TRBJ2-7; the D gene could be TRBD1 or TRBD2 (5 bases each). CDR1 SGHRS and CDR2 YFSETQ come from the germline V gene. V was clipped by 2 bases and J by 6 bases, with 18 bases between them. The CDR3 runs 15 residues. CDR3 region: CASSFGANSFSEQYF. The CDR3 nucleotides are TGCGCCAGCAGCTTCGGGGCCAACTCCTTCTCCGAGCAGTACTTC.

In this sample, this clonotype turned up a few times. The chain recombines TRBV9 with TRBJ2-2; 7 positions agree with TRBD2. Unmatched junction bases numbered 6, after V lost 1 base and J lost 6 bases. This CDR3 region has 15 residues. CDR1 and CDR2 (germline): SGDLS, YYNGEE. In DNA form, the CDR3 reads TGTGCCAGCAGCGTACGGCCTGGACTAGCCGGGGAGCTGTTTTTT. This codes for CASSVRPGLAGELFF.

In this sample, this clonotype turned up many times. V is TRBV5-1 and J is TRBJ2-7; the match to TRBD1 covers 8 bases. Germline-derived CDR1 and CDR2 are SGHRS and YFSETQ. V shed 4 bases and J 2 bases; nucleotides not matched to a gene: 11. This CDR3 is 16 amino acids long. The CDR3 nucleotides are TGCGCCAGCAGCGAACTCACAGGGGGAATCCCCTACGAGCAGTACTTC. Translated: CASSELTGGIPYEQYF.

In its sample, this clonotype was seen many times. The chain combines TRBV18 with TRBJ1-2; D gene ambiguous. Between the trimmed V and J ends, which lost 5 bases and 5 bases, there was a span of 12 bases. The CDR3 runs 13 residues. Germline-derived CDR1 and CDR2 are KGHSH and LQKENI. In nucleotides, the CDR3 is TGTGCCAGCTCATACGACGGGGTTTATGGCTACACCTTC. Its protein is CASSYDGVYGYTF.